What follows are 21 T cell receptor beta chains derived from one specimen sequenced in a study of blood T cell repertoires in COVID-19. Profiled with immunoSEQ multiplex PCR; TCRdb holds only in-frame clones, not every one. The sample carries hundreds of thousands of clones, roughly 85% recorded once. The specimen sequenced was peripheral blood. The source is a woman aged 18-35 years with acute or convalescent COVID-19.

CDR3 bases: TGTGCCAGTAGTCCTAACCCGGGGAGAACTAATGAAAAACTGTTTTTT. Translating it yields CASSPNPGRTNEKLFF. The chain links TRBV19 to TRBJ1-4; D not certain. The CDR3 has 16 amino acids. Germline V gene sequence: CDR1 LNHDA, CDR2 SQIVND (reference sequence). The ends were cut back, 5 bases at V and 1 base at J, with 14 bases in the middle.

The V gene is TRBV7-2, the J gene TRBJ1-2; no definite D call. The CDR3 sequence is 13 residues long. Germline-derived CDR1 and CDR2 are SGHTA and FQGNSA. The ends were cut back, 8 bases at V and 2 bases at J, with 12 bases in the middle. The CDR3 reads CASRALLNYGYTF. The CDR3 DNA sequence: TGTGCCAGCCGCGCCCTTTTAAACTATGGCTACACCTTC.

The genes are TRBV27 and TRBJ1-2; D ambiguous. Trimming pared 5 bases from V and 5 bases from J, leaving 15 bases between. The CDR3 loop spans 14 amino acids. Germline V CDR1 and CDR2: MNHEY, SMNVEV (reference sequence). The CDR3 DNA reads TGTGCCAGCAGTCCCTTGAGTTCTAGTTATGGCTACACCTTC. Translated, it gives CASSPLSSSYGYTF.

V is TRBV5-1 and J is TRBJ1-4, with D possibly TRBD1 on 5 matching bases. The CDR3 has 16 residues. V gave up 0 bases and J gave up 3 bases, with 12 bases separating them. Germline CDR1 reads SGHRS; CDR2 reads YFSETQ. The CDR3 DNA reads TGCGCCAGCAGCTTGGGGGGTCAGGGCGCTAATGAAAAACTGTTTTTT. It specifies CASSLGGQGANEKLFF.

The chain employs TRBV2 and TRBJ1-2; TRBD1 agrees at 8 bases. Germline V lookup: CDR1 SNHLY, CDR2 FYNNEI. V trimming: 6 bases; J trimming: 14 bases; junction bases outside the gene matches: 5. There are 10 residues in the CDR3. CDR3 loop: CASRDRVQTF. DNA of the CDR3: TGTGCCAGCAGGGACAGGGTTCAAACCTTC.

The rearrangement joins TRBV20-1 to TRBJ1-5; 8 bases line up with TRBD1. The CDR3 has 15 amino acids. V gave up 3 bases and J gave up 7 bases; unmatched junction bases: 11. Looked up from germline, CDR1 is DFQATT and CDR2 is SNEGSKA (reference sequence). In DNA form, the CDR3 reads TGCAGTGCTAGTCTTCAGGGGGCGAAGAGGCAGCCCCAGCATTTT. Residues: CSASLQGAKRQPQHF.

The rearrangement links TRBV3-1 (or the pseudogene TRBV3-2) to TRBJ2-5; TRBD2 matches at 8 bases. V gave up 1 base and J gave up 5 bases; unmatched junction bases: 6. The germline CDR1 and CDR2 sequences are LGHDT and YNNKEL (reference sequence). This CDR3 comprises 15 residues. In DNA form, the CDR3 reads TGTGCCAGCAGCCAAGCGGGAGGGCCGACCGAGACCCAGTACTTC. This codes for CASSQAGGPTETQYF.

The J gene is TRBJ1-5, the V gene TRBV30, with a weak D call TRBD1 (6 bases). This CDR3 is 13 amino acids long. Per the germline V gene, CDR1 is GTSNPN and CDR2 is SVGIG (reference sequence). Trimming shortened V by 5 bases and J by 2 bases, and 10 bases separated the two germline ends. This CDR3 is CAWSGDGNQPQHF. CDR3 nucleotide sequence: TGTGCCTGGTCAGGGGATGGCAATCAGCCCCAGCATTTT.

This clone has more than one count but fewer than ten. The genes are TRBV9 and TRBJ1-4; D remains ambiguous. Trimming took 0 bases from V and 8 from J, leaving 5 bases between them. Germline values: CDR1 SGDLS, CDR2 YYNGEE. The CDR3 contains 12 residues. CDR3: CASSVGREKLFF. CDR3 nucleotides: TGTGCCAGCAGCGTAGGTCGGGAAAAACTGTTTTTT. Together with reference TRBV9 and TRBJ1-4, the CDR3 gives the full variable domain: DSGVTQTPKHLITATGQRVTLRCSPRSGDLSVYWYQQSLDQGLQFLIQYYNGEERAKGNILERFSAQQFPDLHSELNLSSLELGDSALYFCASSVGREKLFFGSGTQLSVL.

This sequence joins TRBV12-5 and TRBJ2-1, with D perhaps matching TRBD2 (5 bases). The CDR3 loop spans 13 amino acids. V gave up 5 bases and J gave up 8 bases, with 13 bases separating them. CDR1 and CDR2 from the germline V gene are LGHNT and FRNRAP. This chain's CDR3 is CASGPRGMDEQFF. Here the CDR3 DNA reads TGTGCTAGTGGTCCCCGAGGGATGGATGAGCAGTTCTTC.

The chain couples TRBV2 to TRBJ1-1; D unresolved. Between the trimmed V and J ends, which lost 0 bases and 7 bases, there was a span of 9 bases. The CDR3 covers 13 residues. In germline, CDR1 is SNHLY, CDR2 FYNNEI. This CDR3 reads CASSEAESSEAFF. The CDR3 DNA reads TGTGCCAGCAGTGAAGCTGAAAGTAGTGAAGCTTTCTTT.

The V and J genes are TRBV7-9 and TRBJ2-5; 9 nucleotides agree with TRBD1. Germline CDR1 SEHNR, CDR2 FQNEAQ (reference sequence). The CDR3 extends over 16 amino acids. J gave up 5 bases and V 2 bases, and 9 bases lay outside the gene matches. CDR3 DNA sequence: TGTGCCAGCAGCTTACCTGCCGGGACAGGGTGGGAGACCCAGTACTTC. Its protein product is CASSLPAGTGWETQYF.

This clone showed up just a few times. The chain links TRBV6-6 to TRBJ1-5; TRBD1 agrees at 7 bases. V trimming: 6 bases; J trimming: 2 bases; junction bases outside the gene matches: 7. CDR1 is MNHNY and CDR2 is SVGAGI in the germline V gene (reference sequence). The CDR3 totals 15 residues. The CDR3 region is CASRTPTGRNQPQHF. In nucleotides, the CDR3 is TGTGCCAGCAGGACCCCGACAGGGCGCAATCAGCCCCAGCATTTT.

J is TRBJ1-1 and V is TRBV6-5, with D perhaps TRBD1 (5 bases). The CDR3 has 15 residues. Germline assignment: CDR1 MNHEY and CDR2 SVGAGI. Trimming pared 1 base from V and 3 bases from J, leaving 12 bases between. The CDR3 DNA follows: TGTGCCAGCAGTTACTTGGGGGGTAGGGACACTGAAGCTTTCTTT. It encodes CASSYLGGRDTEAFF.

This CDR3 is CASSYRDYYYNEQFF. The CDR3 DNA reads TGTGCCAGTAGCTACAGGGACTACTACTACAATGAGCAGTTCTTC. The rearrangement uses TRBV19 and TRBJ2-1, with D perhaps TRBD2 (7 bases). V lost 6 bases and J 3 bases, leaving 15 bases between the germline ends. CDR1 and CDR2 (germline): LNHDA, SQIVND (reference sequence). This CDR3 spans 15 amino acids.

The chain joins TRBV9 to TRBJ1-2, with a tentative D call TRBD1 (5 bases). This CDR3 is built from 15 residues. The germline gives CDR1 SGDLS, CDR2 YYNGEE. V lost 4 bases to trimming and J lost 0 bases, with 13 bases between them. The CDR3 loop reads CASSPTPDTNYGYTF. Here the CDR3 DNA reads TGTGCCAGCAGCCCCACCCCGGACACTAACTATGGCTACACCTTC.

The chain recombines TRBV28 with TRBJ2-7, with 8 bases that match TRBD2. Germline CDR1 is MDHEN and CDR2 is SYDVKM. V lost 8 bases and J lost 3; bases outside the gene matches: 12. The CDR3 has 15 amino acids. The chain's CDR3 is CASGDSGASVYEQYF. DNA of the CDR3: TGTGCCAGCGGCGATAGCGGGGCGTCCGTCTACGAGCAGTACTTC.

The CDR3 nucleotides read TGTGCCAGCAGCTTAGTCGGGACAGGGGCGAATCAGCCCCAGCATTTT. Amino acid sequence: CASSLVGTGANQPQHF. V is TRBV7-9 and J is TRBJ1-5, with TRBD1 matching 10 bases. The junction had 4 bases not matched to a gene; V was cut back by 1 base and J by 4 bases. CDR1 and CDR2 from the germline V gene are SEHNR and FQNEAQ (reference sequence). The CDR3 consists of 16 residues.

CDR3 in DNA: TGTGCCAGCAGCTTAGACAGGGGCACGAACACCGGGGAGCTGTTTTTT. Protein sequence: CASSLDRGTNTGELFF. The chain has TRBV7-8 and TRBJ2-2; 7 nucleotides agree with TRBD1. The CDR3 is 16 residues long. J was trimmed by 0 bases and V by 1 base; bases with no gene match: 2. CDR1 is SGHVS, CDR2 FQNEAQ, per germline.

The V and J genes are TRBV27 and TRBJ2-1; D remains unclear. V was trimmed by 2 bases and J by 0 bases, leaving 8 bases between them. Germline lookup yields CDR1 MNHEY and CDR2 SMNVEV (reference sequence). The CDR3 spans 15 residues. CDR3 in amino acids: CASSLGHLSYNEQFF. In DNA form, the CDR3 reads TGTGCCAGCAGTTTAGGGCACCTCTCCTACAATGAGCAGTTCTTC.

V is TRBV7-9 and J is TRBJ2-7; 13 bases fit TRBD2. The length of the CDR3 is 16 residues. V lost 5 bases, J lost 2 bases, and 6 bases stayed unmatched. Germline loops: CDR1 SEHNR, CDR2 FQNEAQ (reference sequence). The CDR3 protein is CASSTRTSGSPYEQYF. The CDR3 coding sequence is TGTGCCAGCAGCACCCGGACTAGCGGGAGCCCCTACGAGCAGTACTTC.